The clone carrying this T cell receptor (beta chain) was seen a few times. The antigen is undetermined. Researchers picked out CD4+ and CD8+ T cells from PBMCs by sorting. CDR3 length equals 14 residues. V shed 4 bases and J shed 5 bases, with 15 bases lying between them. Germline-derived CDR1 and CDR2 are SQVTM and ANQGSEA. This record belongs to a study of CD8+ T cells in alopecia areata. General study points: For lesional scalp, especially alopecia totalis/universalis, clonality was higher than in normal scalp. TCR sharing was clearer in mice than between patients, perhaps partly owing to patient HLA diversity. Alphabeta T cells residing in normal skin are also sequenced in scalp samples.

RNA was isolated and reverse transcribed to cDNA, the sequencing template. TCRdb's table, derived via immunoSEQ multiplex PCR, lists solely in-frame clones and lacks some. This table has under 150,000 clones, 62% appearing once. This TCR was recovered from a human donor in good health. The chain joins TRBV29-1 to TRBJ2-1, with D unresolved. Specimen: CD8+ T cells sorted from blood. The CDR3 is CSVVSGKVNNEQFF. CDR3 DNA sequence: TGCAGCGTTGTAAGTGGGAAGGTTAACAATGAGCAGTTCTTC.